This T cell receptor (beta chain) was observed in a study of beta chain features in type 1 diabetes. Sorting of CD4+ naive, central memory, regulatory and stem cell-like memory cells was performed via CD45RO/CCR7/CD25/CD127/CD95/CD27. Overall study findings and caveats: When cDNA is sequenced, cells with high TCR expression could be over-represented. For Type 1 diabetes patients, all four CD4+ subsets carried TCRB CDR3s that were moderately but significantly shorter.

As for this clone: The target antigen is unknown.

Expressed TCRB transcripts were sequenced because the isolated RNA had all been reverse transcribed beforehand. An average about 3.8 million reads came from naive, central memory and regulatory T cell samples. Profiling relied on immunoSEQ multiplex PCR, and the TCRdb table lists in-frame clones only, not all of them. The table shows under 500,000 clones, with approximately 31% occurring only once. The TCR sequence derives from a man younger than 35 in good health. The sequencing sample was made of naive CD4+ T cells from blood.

For the CDR3, the DNA is TGTGCCTCCCTAACCAGGAGGAACACTGAAGCTTTCTTT. Translating it yields CASLTRRNTEAFF. The chain carries TRBV30 and TRBJ1-1; D is unclear. The CDR3 is made up of 13 amino acids. V lost 7 bases and J 1 base, leaving 13 bases between the germline ends. Germline CDR1 and CDR2: GTSNPN and SVGIG (reference sequence).